Shown below are 16 T cell receptor beta chains from a single sample sequenced in a study of blood T cells in healthy people across ages. A second PCR of about 6 to 11 cycles used a sample-barcoded 5' primer and a J-beta primer mix. TCRdb reanalysed the 5' RACE reads using MiXCR and keeps one entry per CDR3 protein. The sample holds roughly 800,000 distinct CDR3 sequences; 55% to 70% are singletons and the top ten take about 20%. Sequenced input: blood. The receptors originated from a man aged 25-45 years in good health.

In the case of this clonotype: One junction end does not reproduce the germline sequence, and a read error may be involved. V and J are TRBV12-3 or TRBV12-4 and TRBJ1-4; D is perhaps TRBD1 (5 bases). This CDR3 has 13 amino acids. The CDR3 spells CTSGDPGEEKLFF. The CDR3 DNA is TGTACCAGCGGGGACCCGGGCGAGGAAAAACTGTTTTTT.

This clonotype was counted between two and nine times. The chain has TRBV7-6 and TRBJ2-7; D unresolved. V gave up 5 bases and J gave up 0 bases, with 11 bases separating them. This CDR3 region has 14 residues. Germline lookup yields CDR1 SGHVS and CDR2 FNYEAQ. The CDR3 bases are TGTGCCAGCAGCCGGAACCACCTCTCCTACGAGCAGTACTTC. It translates to CASSRNHLSYEQYF. The complete variable domain, with remaining parts taken from reference TRBV7-6 and TRBJ2-7, reads GAGVSQSPRYKVTKRGQDVALRCDPISGHVSLYWYRQALGQGPEFLTYFNYEAQQDKSGLPNDRFSAERPEGSISTLTIQRTEQRDSAMYRCASSRNHLSYEQYFGPGTRLTVT.

The chain joins TRBV7-8 to TRBJ2-2; D ambiguous. The germline V gene has CDR1 SGHVS and CDR2 FQNEAQ. V dropped 8 bases and J dropped 6 bases, with 7 bases sitting between them. The CDR3 sequence is 11 residues long. CDR3 sequence (DNA): TGTGCCAGCGGAGTGGCCGGGGAGCTGTTTTTT. Protein product: CASGVAGELFF.

This clonotype was counted only a few times. The chain carries TRBV10-3 and TRBJ2-3; weak D call: TRBD1 (5 bases). V was cut by 2 bases and J by 0 bases, with 9 bases left in between. This CDR3 has 15 amino acids. In germline, CDR1 is ENHRY, CDR2 SYGVKD. The CDR3 sequence: CAISEVTASTDTQYF. CDR3 DNA sequence: TGTGCCATCAGTGAGGTGACAGCTAGCACAGATACGCAGTATTTT.

The J gene is TRBJ1-2, the V gene TRBV7-2; D uncertain. Germline CDR1 reads SGHTA; CDR2 reads FQGNSA. V was clipped by 3 bases and J by 4 bases, with 6 bases between them. The CDR3 consists of 12 residues. CDR3 region: CASSFDRYGYTF. The CDR3 DNA sequence: TGTGCCAGCAGCTTCGATCGCTATGGCTACACCTTC.

This chain links TRBV4-2 with TRBJ2-2, with a tentative D call TRBD2 (5 bases). The CDR3 has 12 residues. Germline V gene data show CDR1 as LGHNA and CDR2 as YNFKEQ. V was cut by 8 bases and J by 5 bases, with 9 bases left in between. The DNA for the CDR3 is TGTGCCAGCGGGAGTTGGACCGGGGAGCTGTTTTTT. Its translation is CASGSWTGELFF.

As to this clonotype: This may arise from a read error, as a much more abundant clone is one base away. The rearrangement links TRBV20-1 to TRBJ1-5; D remains ambiguous. Germline V lookup: CDR1 DFQATT, CDR2 SNEGSKA (reference sequence). The CDR3 sequence is 10 residues long. V dropped 5 bases and J dropped 9 bases, with 8 bases sitting between them. This CDR3 is CSAEHRPQHF. CDR3 nucleotides: TGCAGTGCTGAACATCGGCCCCAGCATTTT.

This clonotype has at least ten counts. The V gene is TRBV6-2 or TRBV6-3, the J gene TRBJ2-3; TRBD1 is a possible D gene (6 bases). Germline CDR1 and CDR2: MNHEY and SVGEGT. V lost 7 bases to trimming and J lost 2 bases, with 13 bases between them. The CDR3 length is 14 residues. CDR3 nucleotide sequence: TGTGCCAGCACCACAGGGAAACACACAGATACGCAGTATTTT. Translated: CASTTGKHTDTQYF.

The table lists this clonotype with many counts. The V gene is TRBV20-1, the J gene TRBJ2-7, with TRBD1 matching over 7 bases. This CDR3 is built from 14 residues. The germline gives CDR1 DFQATT, CDR2 SNEGSKA (reference sequence). The junction had 14 bases not matched to a gene; V was cut back by 6 bases and J by 6 bases. CDR3 region: CSAQRARGPLEQYF. The CDR3 DNA is TGCAGTGCCCAACGAGCGAGGGGGCCCCTCGAGCAGTACTTC.

This clonotype was found a few times. J is TRBJ2-7 and V is TRBV25-1; TRBD2 matches 9 bases. CDR1 and CDR2 (germline): MGHDK, SYGVNS. The V segment lost 6 bases and the J segment 1 base; nucleotides outside the gene matches: 7. This CDR3 has 15 amino acids. CDR3 amino acids: CASRAALAGSYEQYF. The CDR3 nucleotides are TGTGCCAGCAGAGCAGCGCTAGCGGGGTCCTACGAGCAGTACTTC.

In DNA, the CDR3 is TGCGCCAGCAGCTTGAGACCCGGGACTAGCGGGGGCCCCGACGCCCAGTACTTC. Translation: CASSLRPGTSGGPDAQYF. The gene calls are TRBV5-1 and TRBJ2-5; 14 bases map to TRBD2. Germline CDR1 is SGHRS and CDR2 is YFSETQ. The CDR3 contains 18 residues. Trimming cost V 1 base and J 9 bases; bases outside gene matches: 14.

The chain is built from TRBV30 and TRBJ1-5, with D possibly TRBD1 on 5 matching bases. Germline V gene data show CDR1 as GTSNPN and CDR2 as SVGIG (reference sequence). The CDR3 spans 14 residues. V was trimmed by 1 base and J by 5 bases, leaving 12 bases between them. The CDR3 DNA follows: TGTGCCTGGAGTGGAGGGACGGGCCATCAGCCCCAGCATTTT. Translation: CAWSGGTGHQPQHF. Using reference TRBV30 and TRBJ1-5 for the parts outside the CDR3, the full variable domain is SQTIHQWPATLVQPVGSPLSLECTVEGTSNPNLYWYRQAAGRGLQLLFYSVGIGQISSEVPQNLSASRPQDRQFILSSKKLLLSDSGFYLCAWSGGTGHQPQHFGDGTRLSIL.

This chain links TRBV9 with TRBJ2-7; the match to TRBD2 covers 7 bases. The germline gives CDR1 SGDLS, CDR2 YYNGEE. J gave up 5 bases and V 0 bases, and 5 bases lay outside the gene matches. The CDR3 has 14 residues. CDR3 sequence (DNA): TGTGCCAGCAGCGTAGGGGGAGGGATGGACGAGCAGTACTTC. This translates into CASSVGGGMDEQYF.

CDR3 sequence (DNA): TGCAGTGCAAGGGAACAGGGAACCTCACCCCTCCACTTT. Translating gives CSAREQGTSPLHF. The chain employs TRBV20-1 and TRBJ1-6; possible D gene TRBD1, 6 bases. V lost 6 bases and J lost 10, with 16 bases in between. Germline CDR1 reads DFQATT; CDR2 reads SNEGSKA (reference sequence). This CDR3 comprises 13 residues.

This clonotype was observed at least ten times. One end of the junction is discordant with germline, which a read error may explain. The chain employs TRBV12-3 or TRBV12-4 and TRBJ2-3; no firm D call. This CDR3 comprises 12 residues. This CDR3 reads CASSLVTDTQYF. Here the CDR3 DNA reads TGTGCCAGCAGCTTAGTCACAGATACGCAGTATTTT.

Note on this clonotype: One end of the junction varies from germline; a read error may be responsible. This chain links TRBV20-1 with TRBJ2-4; 11 nucleotides agree with TRBD2. The J call may be wrong; the DNA end is better matched by TRBJ2-5. Germline CDR1 DFQATT, CDR2 SNEGSKA (reference sequence). This CDR3 has 18 residues. In DNA, the CDR3 is TGCAGTACTAGACCTCATACGGTAGCGGGGGGGCCGAGGGAGACCCAGTACTTC. Encoded protein: CSTRPHTVAGGPRETQYF.